These T cell receptor beta chains were read from a single sample in a study of T cell responses to AZD1222 COVID-19 vaccine. Data came from immunoSEQ multiplex PCR; TCRdb stores just in-frame clones and leaves some out. The repertoire holds just over 150,000 clones, with more than 90% as singletons. Source: peripheral blood, taken 28 days after the second AZD1222 dose. The receptors were sampled from an adult who received the AZD1222 COVID-19 vaccine. Both conserved end residues are trimmed from each CDR3. Each record gives: V gene, clone size, J gene, CDR3 protein. Some rows mark clone size as missing; the rest say once, few, many or name a class of expanded clone.

TRBV27	once	TRBJ1-2	ASSLAFVRNGGYT
TRBV6-5	.	TRBJ2-6	ASSFTSRSGANVLT
TRBV21-1	.	TRBJ2-6	ASSAPGTSGASSGANVLT
TRBV6-4	.	TRBJ1-1	ASSDSLSQAF
TRBV27	.	TRBJ1-1	ASSVGQNTEAF
TRBV4-1	.	TRBJ2-3	ASSRVGLAATNTDTQY
TRBV6-2/TRBV6-3	.	TRBJ1-5	ASSQGWNSGEPQH
TRBV7-9	.	TRBJ1-1	ASSSLGTEAF
TRBV30	once	TRBJ2-1	AWSVDGYNEQF
TRBV5-1	few	TRBJ1-1	ASSPAGGRGNTEAF
TRBV5-1	.	TRBJ2-2	ASSLIAGRTGELF
TRBV14	once	TRBJ2-3	ASSRLAFSDTQY
TRBV9	.	TRBJ2-1	ASSAPSLLAEVIHEQF
TRBV4-1	.	TRBJ1-4	ASSQVGIGLNEKLF
TRBV19	.	TRBJ1-1	ASSIWAEAF
TRBV9	.	TRBJ1-1	ASSVGPGGAMNTEAF
TRBV21-1	.	TRBJ1-2	ASSKVGTDYLVYGYT
TRBV7-8	.	TRBJ2-2	ASSWSGGSTGELF
TRBV6-5	.	TRBJ1-2	ASYRKEGRNGYT
TRBV5-5	few	TRBJ1-2	ASSSVTGIYGYT
TRBV18	once	TRBJ1-4	ASSPTGGKEKLF
TRBV5-8	once	TRBJ2-1	ASSLAASGSDNEQF
TRBV5-1	.	TRBJ1-4	ASRMGRQNEKLF
TRBV24-1	.	TRBJ2-1	ATSGDQREREQF
TRBV19	.	TRBJ2-7	ASSGGAYYEQY
TRBV12-5	.	TRBJ1-4	ASGLVLKGGWANEKLF
TRBV5-6	.	TRBJ1-2	ASRLMTGYGYT
TRBV4-2	.	TRBJ1-5	ASSQVGTENQPQH
TRBV24-1	.	TRBJ2-2	ATSGFRYGAGELF
TRBV2	.	TRBJ1-6	ASTGLNNSPLH
TRBV7-2	.	TRBJ2-1	ASSLMASGGVYNEQF
TRBV7-9	.	TRBJ1-6	ASSSGTGTNSPLH
TRBV6-4	.	TRBJ1-5	ASSLTAGQPQH
TRBV24-1	.	TRBJ2-1	ATSGGQDEQF
TRBV6-6	.	TRBJ1-6	ASSPMGWSSYNSPLH
TRBV7-9	.	TRBJ2-3	ASSLAGLITDTQY
TRBV11-1	.	TRBJ1-2	ASSIDRRAYGYT
TRBV6-2/TRBV6-3	.	TRBJ1-2	ASSYVGLSFSYT
TRBV19	.	TRBJ1-3	ASRQDVPSGNTIY
TRBV10-2	.	TRBJ2-7	ASSEPGTYEQY
TRBV12-2	.	TRBJ1-5	ASRLVSRDSSNQPQH
TRBV7-9	.	TRBJ2-7	ASSGQGIGEQY